Listed below are T cell receptor beta chains from one sample, sequenced in a study of T-cell memory formation after mild COVID-19. A single record per CDR3 protein comes from TCRdb applying MiXCR to the 5' RACE reads. Counted here are approximately 350,000 distinct CDR3 sequences, under 15% occurring once; the ten biggest clones make up roughly 22%. Source material: PBMCs or a T cell subset sorted from them (not recorded which). Every receptor here comes from a young man who had mild COVID-19 (a few samples of this study predate the infection). Cell type and time point are not known. Both conserved end residues are part of each CDR3. The D gene is left open where the match is weak. Size is stated for part of the rows, as once, few or many counts, or as a class when the clone is expanded.

j_call	clone_size	v_call	d_call	cdr3_aa	cdr3_nt
TRBJ1-2	many	TRBV6-5	-	CASSLGGGPYGYTF	TGTGCCAGCAGTTTGGGGGGAGGGCCGTATGGCTACACCTTC
TRBJ1-2	-	TRBV4-3	-	CASSPPGQGVGYTF	TGCGCCAGCAGCCCCCCCGGCCAAGGAGTTGGTTACACCTTC
TRBJ2-7	-	TRBV24-1	TRBD1	CATSGDSDGYEQYF	TGTGCCACCAGTGGGGACAGCGACGGGTACGAGCAGTACTTC
TRBJ2-1	few	TRBV9	TRBD2	CASSVDFSGGYNEQFF	TGTGCCAGCAGCGTAGATTTTAGCGGGGGGTACAATGAGCAGTTCTTC
TRBJ2-7	-	TRBV7-9	-	CASSLRERYEQYF	TGTGCCAGCAGCTTAAGAGAGCGGTACGAGCAGTACTTC
TRBJ2-3	few	TRBV4-1	TRBD2	CASSQGRASGSTDTQYF	TGCGCCAGCAGCCAAGGCCGTGCTAGCGGTTCCACAGATACGCAGTATTTT
TRBJ2-2	few	TRBV27	TRBD1	CASSYPGQGYPGELFF	TGTGCCAGCAGTTATCCGGGACAGGGGTATCCCGGGGAGCTGTTTTTT
TRBJ2-3	many	TRBV7-2	TRBD2	CASSPPLWTSVGTDTQYF	TGTGCCAGCAGCCCCCCATTGTGGACTAGCGTTGGAACAGATACGCAGTATTTT
TRBJ1-2	few	TRBV6-2/TRBV6-3	-	CASSNHRVEGYGYTF	TGTGCCAGCAGTAACCACAGGGTGGAAGGCTATGGCTACACCTTC
TRBJ1-4	-	TRBV19	-	CASRGDGEKLFF	TGTGCCAGTAGGGGGGATGGAGAAAAACTGTTTTTT
TRBJ2-2	-	TRBV7-6	TRBD1	CASSRDSYTGELFF	TGTGCCAGCTCTAGGGACAGCTACACCGGGGAGCTGTTTTTT
TRBJ1-1	few	TRBV7-6	TRBD1	CASSLGQGSTEAFF	TGTGCCAGCAGCTTAGGACAGGGAAGCACTGAAGCTTTCTTT
TRBJ2-5	many	TRBV15	-	CATSVDRRPQETQYF	TGTGCCACCAGCGTTGACAGGAGACCTCAAGAGACCCAGTACTTC
TRBJ1-5	few	TRBV6-2/TRBV6-3	-	CASSSGARGLYQPQHF	TGTGCCAGCAGTTCAGGTGCCAGGGGTCTGTATCAGCCCCAGCATTTT
TRBJ2-7	many	TRBV7-9	-	CASSPYTQGSYEQYF	TGTGCCAGCAGCCCCTATACCCAGGGGTCCTACGAGCAGTACTTC
TRBJ1-1	-	TRBV7-2	TRBD1	CASSFGGTGGLEAFF	TGTGCCAGCAGCTTCGGCGGGACAGGGGGGCTGGAAGCTTTCTTT
TRBJ2-2	few	TRBV20-1	-	CSATTGNTGELFF	TGCAGTGCTACAACAGGGAACACCGGGGAGCTGTTTTTT
TRBJ1-1	few	TRBV19	-	CASSIRMNTEAFF	TGTGCCAGTAGTATCCGGATGAACACTGAAGCTTTCTTT
TRBJ2-2	few	TRBV4-1	TRBD2	CASSQKPRLAGVYTGELFF	TGCGCCAGCAGCCAAAAACCGAGACTAGCGGGGGTCTACACCGGGGAGCTGTTTTTT
TRBJ2-1	few	TRBV4-2	-	CASSQVGRGIIRNNEQFF	TGTGCCAGCAGCCAAGTTGGCCGGGGGATCATCCGGAACAATGAGCAGTTCTTC
TRBJ2-1	few	TRBV5-5	TRBD1	CASSLARDREIFEQFF	TGTGCCAGCAGCTTGGCGAGGGACAGGGAAATATTTGAGCAGTTCTTC
TRBJ2-5	-	TRBV4-1	TRBD2	CASSQDRSSGETQYF	TGCGCCAGCAGCCAAGATCGGTCTAGCGGAGAGACCCAGTACTTC
TRBJ2-1	-	TRBV7-9	TRBD2	CASSLAGGGANEQFF	TGTGCCAGCAGCTTAGCTGGCGGGGGGGCCAATGAGCAGTTCTTC
TRBJ2-5	-	TRBV2	TRBD1	CASREPPGTVLRETQYF	TGTGCCAGCAGAGAGCCTCCCGGGACAGTCCTCCGGGAGACCCAGTACTTC
TRBJ2-1	-	TRBV7-2	-	CASSFPASRIEQFF	TGTGCCAGCAGCTTTCCAGCTAGCCGGATTGAGCAGTTCTTC
TRBJ2-2	once	TRBV6-2/TRBV6-3	TRBD1	CASSDRVNTGELFF	TGTGCCAGCAGTGACAGGGTCAACACCGGGGAGCTGTTTTTT
TRBJ2-5	-	TRBV7-9	TRBD2	CASSTGSGAQETQYF	TGTGCCAGCAGCACCGGGAGCGGGGCCCAAGAGACCCAGTACTTC
TRBJ2-1	-	TRBV6-2/TRBV6-3	TRBD1	CASNTGQGGGEQFF	TGTGCCAGCAATACGGGACAGGGTGGGGGTGAGCAGTTCTTC
TRBJ1-1	-	TRBV12-3/TRBV12-4	-	CASSLIGYEAFF	TGTGCCAGCAGTTTAATAGGTTATGAAGCTTTCTTT
TRBJ2-3	few	TRBV6-5	TRBD1	CASRLDRGPYTQYF	TGTGCCAGCAGACTAGACAGGGGGCCGTATACGCAGTATTTT
TRBJ1-2	few	TRBV6-2/TRBV6-3	-	CASTWTSDILASGYTF	TGTGCCAGCACCTGGACCAGTGACATTCTGGCCTCTGGCTACACCTTC
TRBJ2-2	few	TRBV9	TRBD1	CASSRQGDGEYSGELFF	TGTGCCAGCAGTCGACAGGGGGATGGGGAGTATTCCGGGGAGCTGTTTTTT
TRBJ2-7	-	TRBV18	-	CASSQRDMVDEQYF	TGTGCCAGCTCACAAAGGGACATGGTCGACGAGCAGTACTTC
TRBJ2-3	few	TRBV7-2	-	CASSALTNRGVDTQYF	TGTGCCAGCAGCGCTCTCACTAATCGGGGAGTGGATACGCAGTATTTT
TRBJ2-3	many	TRBV14	TRBD1	CASSTVQGQGVDTQYF	TGTGCCAGCAGCACCGTCCAGGGACAGGGAGTCGATACGCAGTATTTT
TRBJ2-3	-	TRBV7-2	TRBD2	CASSLAPAGGRTDTQYF	TGTGCCAGCAGCTTAGCACCCGCGGGGGGGCGTACAGATACGCAGTATTTT
TRBJ1-2	many	TRBV7-9	-	CASSSDFYGYTF	TGTGCCAGCAGCTCGGACTTCTATGGCTACACCTTC